This passage covers 25 T cell receptor beta chains from one sample sequenced in a study of blood T cell repertoires in COVID-19. Profiled with immunoSEQ multiplex PCR; TCRdb holds only in-frame clones, not every one. The sample holds approximately 220,000 clones; around 91% are singletons and the top ten take more than 13%. The sequencing sample was made of PBMCs or T cells enriched from blood (not recorded which). These receptors were taken from a man younger than 45 who had been exposed to COVID-19.

This clone has just one count. The V gene is TRBV6-4, the J gene TRBJ2-1, with 8 bases fitting TRBD2. The CDR3 spans 17 residues. Losses at the gene ends were 2 bases for V and 8 bases for J; bases not matched to a gene: 14. Germline V gives CDR1 MRHNA, CDR2 SNTAGT. CDR3 amino acids: CASSDLPAGVDPYEQFF. DNA of the CDR3: TGTGCCAGCAGTGACCTCCCAGCGGGGGTCGACCCATATGAGCAGTTCTTC.

CDR3 in amino acids: CASGLLTFEQYF. In DNA form, the CDR3 reads TGTGCCTCGGGACTTCTAACCTTCGAGCAGTACTTC. The chain uses TRBV7-2 and TRBJ2-7; the D gene is possibly TRBD2 (6 bases). The CDR3 loop spans 12 amino acids. V lost 11 bases and J lost 6, with 17 bases in between. The germline V gene has CDR1 SGHTA and CDR2 FQGNSA.

The J gene is TRBJ2-3, the V gene TRBV3-1 (or the pseudogene TRBV3-2), with 8 nucleotides matching TRBD2. This CDR3 region has 17 residues. The germline gives CDR1 LGHDT, CDR2 YNNKEL (reference sequence). V gave up 4 bases and J gave up 4 bases; unmatched junction bases: 13. CDR3 in DNA: TGTGCCAGCAGCCCTTCCGGCGCCGGGGGGGCCTCAGATACGCAGTATTTT. Protein: CASSPSGAGGASDTQYF.

The V gene is TRBV30, the J gene TRBJ2-7, with a tentative D call TRBD1 (6 bases). Germline CDR1 is GTSNPN and CDR2 is SVGIG (reference sequence). This CDR3 is 14 amino acids long. V was shortened by 3 bases and J by 5 bases, with 17 bases between the two germline ends. DNA for the CDR3: TGTGCCTGGAGATCCGGGGCAGGGGCGGACGAGCAGTACTTC. Protein sequence: CAWRSGAGADEQYF.

This clone has a handful of counts. The chain has TRBV9 and TRBJ1-6; D remains unclear. Germline loops: CDR1 SGDLS, CDR2 YYNGEE. The CDR3 runs to 13 residues. V lost 1 base and J lost 7, with 6 bases in between. As DNA, the CDR3 is TGTGCCAGCAGCGTACTATGGAATTCACCCCTCCACTTT. Translated, it gives CASSVLWNSPLHF.

This chain links TRBV13 with TRBJ2-7, with D unclear. V was shortened by 6 bases and J by 0 bases, with 15 bases between the two germline ends. Germline values: CDR1 PRHDT, CDR2 FYEKMQ (reference sequence). The CDR3 extends over 15 amino acids. The chain's CDR3 is CASSPGPRSSYEQYF. As DNA, the CDR3 is TGTGCCAGCAGTCCAGGCCCACGATCCTCCTACGAGCAGTACTTC.

The chain combines TRBV15 with TRBJ2-7, with D possibly TRBD2 on 6 matching bases. Trimming pared 5 bases from V and 3 bases from J, leaving 17 bases between. The CDR3 is 15 amino acids. The germline gives CDR1 LNHNV, CDR2 YYDKDF (reference sequence). CDR3 nucleotides: TGTGCCACCAGCCTACGGGGTTCAGCGGGCTACGAGCAGTACTTC. Translated, it gives CATSLRGSAGYEQYF.

The genes are TRBV2 and TRBJ1-2, with 7 nucleotides matching TRBD1. The V and J ends lost 6 bases and 4 bases, in that order; junction bases with no gene match: 11. The germline CDR1 and CDR2 sequences are SNHLY and FYNNEI. The CDR3 is 15 amino acids. CDR3: CASSADRAEGYGYTF. In nucleotides, the CDR3 is TGTGCCAGCAGCGCCGACAGGGCGGAGGGCTATGGCTACACCTTC.

The V call is TRBV10-2, the J call TRBJ1-5; D may be TRBD1 (5 bases). From germline, CDR1 is WSHSY and CDR2 SAAADI. Trimming shortened V by 1 base and J by 4 bases, and 17 bases separated the two germline ends. The CDR3 totals 17 residues. The CDR3 sequence is CASSEFAAGLGNQPQHF. CDR3 bases: TGCGCCAGCAGTGAGTTTGCCGCGGGGCTCGGGAATCAGCCCCAGCATTTT.

This clone was recorded only once. This sequence joins TRBV6-5 and TRBJ1-4; D not certain. The germline V and J ends were trimmed by 7 bases and 0 bases, with 9 bases remaining between them. Germline CDR1 is MNHEY and CDR2 is SVGAGI. The CDR3 is 14 residues long. CDR3 residues: CASNEHATNEKLFF. The CDR3 DNA reads TGTGCCAGCAACGAACATGCAACTAATGAAAAACTGTTTTTT.

V gene TRBV7-2 combines with J gene TRBJ1-5; possible D gene TRBD1, 6 bases. The CDR3 spans 15 residues. Deletions cut 5 bases from V and 1 base from J, with 12 bases between. CDR1 SGHTA and CDR2 FQGNSA come from the germline V gene. The CDR3 nucleotides read TGTGCCAGCAGCCAAGGGGGAGGGAGCAATCAGCCCCAGCATTTT. This gives the protein CASSQGGGSNQPQHF.

This chain uses TRBV12-3 or TRBV12-4 with TRBJ2-7; D is uncertain. The ends were cut back, 3 bases at V and 7 bases at J, with 10 bases in the middle. The CDR3 contains 12 residues. CDR3 coding DNA: TGTGCCAGCAGTTTTACACCGGGTGAGCAGTACTTC. It is translated as CASSFTPGEQYF.

This clone was found once. The chain combines TRBV7-6 with TRBJ2-1; 7 bases align to TRBD1. The germline V gene encodes CDR1 SGHVS and CDR2 FNYEAQ. V lost 5 bases, J lost 7 bases, and 14 bases stayed unmatched. This CDR3 contains 16 residues. As DNA, the CDR3 is TGTGCCAGCAGCCCGTTTGGGACAGCAAACCTGAATGAGCAGTTCTTC. Its protein is CASSPFGTANLNEQFF.

The V and J genes are TRBV7-2 and TRBJ2-2; D unresolved. The V end lost 1 base, the J end lost 3 bases, and 6 bases lay between the germline ends. The CDR3 spans 14 residues. CDR1 is SGHTA and CDR2 is FQGNSA in the germline V gene. DNA for the CDR3: TGTGCCAGCAGCTTAGGGCTGGACACCGGGGAGCTGTTTTTT. It encodes CASSLGLDTGELFF.

This sequence joins TRBV11-2 and TRBJ1-6, with 10 bases matching TRBD1. The CDR3 contains 17 residues. Germline CDR1 and CDR2: SGHAT and FQNNGV. J lost 7 bases, V lost 1 base, and 7 bases had no gene match. The CDR3: CASSLAPPTGGNSPLHF. The CDR3 nucleotides read TGTGCCAGCAGCTTAGCCCCCCCGACAGGGGGCAATTCACCCCTCCACTTT.

The chain is built from TRBV7-9 and TRBJ2-1; a weak D match, TRBD1 (6 bases). With 3 bases removed from V and 1 base from J, the gap between germline ends came to 10 bases. The CDR3 contains 15 residues. Germline assignment: CDR1 SEHNR and CDR2 FQNEAQ (reference sequence). This CDR3 is CASSLPGASYNEQFF. CDR3 DNA sequence: TGTGCCAGCAGCTTGCCAGGGGCATCCTACAATGAGCAGTTCTTC.

The chain combines TRBV19 with TRBJ1-1, with 7 bases matching TRBD1. In germline, CDR1 is LNHDA, CDR2 SQIVND (reference sequence). Trimming cost V 7 bases and J 2 bases; bases outside gene matches: 16. The CDR3 contains 17 residues. The CDR3 DNA reads TGTGCCAGTAACGACTTACAGGGGTTGTCTCCTAACACTGAAGCTTTCTTT. It is translated as CASNDLQGLSPNTEAFF.

The rearrangement joins TRBV10-3 to TRBJ2-5, with 9 bases lining up with TRBD1. The CDR3 contains 15 residues. Germline assignment: CDR1 ENHRY and CDR2 SYGVKD. V lost 4 bases, J lost 1 base, and 4 bases stayed unmatched. The CDR3 region is CAISGGQGPQETQYF. The CDR3 DNA reads as TGTGCCATCAGTGGTGGACAGGGGCCCCAAGAGACCCAGTACTTC.

The J gene is TRBJ2-5, the V gene TRBV4-1, with TRBD2 identical over 8 bases. CDR1 and CDR2 from the germline V gene are MGHRA and YSYEKL. CDR3 length: 15 amino acids. Germline trimming cut 8 bases from V and 4 bases from J; bases unmatched to any gene: 12. The CDR3 nucleotides are TGCGCCAGCGGGACTCATCCCGGGGGGGGAGAGACCCAGTACTTC. Protein product: CASGTHPGGGETQYF.

V and J are TRBV11-2 and TRBJ2-1; 8 nucleotides align to TRBD1. V dropped 5 bases and J dropped 3; count of bases not matched to a gene: 6. CDR3 length: 15 residues. In germline, CDR1 is SGHAT, CDR2 FQNNGV. The CDR3 sequence is CASSIQGADYNEQFF. The CDR3 DNA is TGTGCCAGCAGCATCCAGGGGGCTGACTACAATGAGCAGTTCTTC. Combining the CDR3 with reference TRBV11-2 and TRBJ2-1 gives the whole variable domain EAGVAQSPRYKIIEKRQSVAFWCNPISGHATLYWYQQILGQGPKLLIQFQNNGVVDDSQLPKDRFSAERLKGVDSTLKIQPAKLEDSAVYLCASSIQGADYNEQFFGPGTRLTVL.

J is TRBJ1-3 and V is TRBV19, with D uncertain. Germline V gene data show CDR1 as LNHDA and CDR2 as SQIVND (reference sequence). Trimming cost V 6 bases and J 0 bases, with 12 bases left between them. The length of the CDR3 is 15 residues. CDR3 residues: CASRKASSSGNTIYF. In nucleotides, the CDR3 is TGTGCCAGTAGAAAAGCGAGTAGCTCTGGAAACACCATATATTTT.

The chain couples TRBV3-1 (or the pseudogene TRBV3-2) to TRBJ1-5; 8 nucleotides align to TRBD1. The V gene's germline CDR1 is LGHDT and CDR2 YNNKEL (reference sequence). The V segment lost 1 base and the J segment 0 bases; nucleotides outside the gene matches: 14. This CDR3 is built from 20 residues. The CDR3 loop is CASSQGFSTGGHSSNQPQHF. DNA for the CDR3: TGTGCCAGCAGCCAAGGATTCTCTACAGGGGGACATTCTAGCAATCAGCCCCAGCATTTT.

The J gene is TRBJ1-1, the V gene TRBV9, with 9 positions matching TRBD1. The ends lost 0 bases at V and 4 bases at J; junction bases unmatched: 4. Germline V lookup: CDR1 SGDLS, CDR2 YYNGEE. This CDR3 has 15 amino acids. In DNA, the CDR3 is TGTGCCAGCAGCGTAGCTCGGGACAGGGCCACTGAAGCTTTCTTT. Its translation: CASSVARDRATEAFF.

V usage is TRBV6-5 and J usage is TRBJ2-1, with a tentative D call TRBD1 (5 bases). V was trimmed by 8 bases and J by 0 bases, leaving 8 bases between them. Germline values: CDR1 MNHEY, CDR2 SVGAGI. This CDR3 contains 13 residues. The CDR3 here is CASGAASYNEQFF. The CDR3 nucleotides read TGTGCCAGCGGGGCAGCCTCCTACAATGAGCAGTTCTTC.

The rearrangement uses TRBV11-2 and TRBJ1-2; no reliable D call. V was pared by 3 bases and J by 1 base, with 12 bases between. The CDR3 is 15 amino acids. Germline lookup yields CDR1 SGHAT and CDR2 FQNNGV. The CDR3 reads CASSFRDKLNYGYTF. The CDR3 DNA reads as TGTGCCAGCAGCTTCCGCGACAAACTTAACTATGGCTACACCTTC.